This T cell receptor beta chain was retrieved from a study of blood T cell repertoires in COVID-19. Authors' methods: Quantification of nucleated cells was approximated via reference gene primer amplification. The method was immunoSEQ multiplex PCR; TCRdb's version includes in-frame clones alone and lacks a portion of them. V, J and clone size derive from that table, while D and trimming were established from the DNA sequence. The data show under 250,000 clones, approximately 90% seen once. The length of the CDR3 is 16 residues. V trimming: 5 bases; J trimming: 8 bases; junction bases outside the gene matches: 17. Per the germline V gene, CDR1 is MDHEN and CDR2 is SYDVKM.

J is TRBJ1-2 and V is TRBV28; TRBD1 aligns across 7 bases. Sequencing used peripheral blood. The TCR comes from a man aged 30 to 39 with COVID-19, enrolled during active disease. CDR3 in DNA: TGTGCCAGCAGTCTAACGGGACAGTTGCTAAGTGCGGGCTACACCTTC. This encodes CASSLTGQLLSAGYTF.